A selection of T cell receptor beta chains follows, all from one sample in a study of human T cells and chemical hapten exposure. TCRdb re-analysed the RACE reads in MiXCR, keeping a single row per CDR3 protein. The sample has roughly 50,000 distinct CDR3 sequences, 8.5% to 10% seen once. Sequenced here: whole blood, sampled in connection with sensitization to the hapten diphenylcyclopropenone (DPC). The receptors here all came from a woman aged 50 to 60 with alopecia areata. Some clones in this sample may be carry-over from other donors' samples. The CDR3 runs from the conserved cysteine through the conserved F or W. A D gene is named only where the DNA matches it firmly. Rows give clone size only sometimes, using once, few, many, or a class for an expanded clone.

j_call d_call clone_size v_call cdr3_aa cdr3_nt
TRBJ2-1 . many TRBV11-2 CASSLDQGQFF TGTGCCAGCAGCTTAGATCAGGGGCAGTTCTTC
TRBJ1-4 . many TRBV5-1 CASSLGTALNEKLFF TGCGCCAGCAGCTTGGGGACGGCGCTTAACGAAAAACTGTTTTTT
TRBJ2-2 TRBD1 few TRBV29-1 CSVRTGRYPGELFF TGCAGCGTCAGGACAGGGAGATATCCCGGGGAGCTGTTTTTT
TRBJ2-3 . many TRBV28 CASSLRAGSGTDTQYF TGTGCCAGCAGTTTACGGGCAGGCAGCGGCACAGATACGCAGTATTTT
TRBJ2-2 TRBD2 few TRBV12-3/TRBV12-4 CASSLPSGGNTGELFF TGTGCCAGCAGTTTACCTAGCGGGGGGAACACCGGGGAGCTGTTTTTT
TRBJ1-3 . many TRBV6-6 CASSYSSSGNTIYF TGTGCCAGCAGTTACAGTTCTTCTGGAAACACCATATATTTT
TRBJ2-7 TRBD1 many TRBV2 CASSYPGQEYF TGTGCCAGCAGCTACCCGGGACAGGAGTACTTC
TRBJ2-5 . few TRBV3-1 CASSQWDLKNPGLETQYF TGTGCCAGCAGCCAATGGGACTTAAAAAACCCGGGGTTGGAGACCCAGTACTTC
TRBJ1-1 . many TRBV20-1 CSARAAIVYTEAFF TGCAGTGCTAGAGCAGCGATTGTGTACACTGAAGCTTTCTTT
TRBJ2-1 TRBD2 few TRBV11-2 CASSITAGSGGEQFF TGTGCCAGCAGCATCACGGCTGGGTCGGGGGGTGAGCAGTTCTTC
TRBJ1-5 TRBD1 . TRBV6-1 CASSRDRSNSNQPQHF TGTGCCAGCAGTCGGGACAGGTCGAATAGCAATCAGCCCCAGCATTTT
TRBJ2-7 . few TRBV20-1 CSAPAQGDEQYF TGCAGTGCCCCCGCCCAAGGGGACGAGCAGTACTTC
TRBJ1-5 TRBD1 many TRBV6-5 CASSYSVSGGQGAQHF TGTGCCAGCAGTTACTCGGTGTCAGGGGGACAAGGGGCCCAGCATTTT
TRBJ2-5 . . TRBV7-6 CASSYFQETQYF TGTGCCAGCAGCTATTTCCAAGAGACCCAGTACTTC
TRBJ2-7 TRBD2 few TRBV4-2 CASSQGVAGGPYEQYF TGTGCCAGCAGCCAAGGGGTAGCGGGAGGGCCCTACGAGCAGTACTTC
TRBJ1-1 . . TRBV7-9 CASSLRGGLATEAFF TGTGCCAGCAGCTTAAGGGGGGGCTTGGCCACTGAAGCTTTCTTT
TRBJ2-5 . . TRBV2 CASSQGYQETQYF TGTGCCAGCAGTCAGGGCTACCAAGAGACCCAGTACTTC
TRBJ2-7 . . TRBV2 CASSPFSDYEQYF TGTGCCAGCAGCCCCTTTTCTGACTACGAGCAGTACTTC
TRBJ1-5 . few TRBV12-2 CASRPHREGNANQPQHF TGTGCAAGTCGCCCACACAGGGAGGGAAATGCCAATCAGCCCCAGCATTTT
TRBJ1-5 . many TRBV7-9 CASSPEGDSNQPQHF TGTGCCAGCAGCCCCGAGGGTGATAGCAATCAGCCCCAGCATTTT
TRBJ1-5 . . TRBV6-2/TRBV6-3 CASSPTRDRWSQPQHF TGTGCCAGCAGTCCCACCCGGGACCGTTGGTCTCAGCCCCAGCATTTT
TRBJ2-1 . many TRBV28 CASSFRNEQFF TGTGCCAGCAGTTTCCGCAATGAGCAGTTCTTC
TRBJ2-3 TRBD2 many TRBV20-1 CSELGGGAPDTQYF TGCAGTGAACTTGGCGGGGGGGCCCCGGATACGCAGTATTTT
TRBJ1-1 TRBD1 . TRBV5-8 CASRRTGRNTEAFF TGTGCCAGCAGACGGACAGGGAGGAACACTGAAGCTTTCTTT
TRBJ2-3 TRBD1 . TRBV29-1 CSSLRGIDTQYF TGCAGTTCACTCAGGGGGATTGATACGCAGTATTTT
TRBJ2-2 . few TRBV12-3/TRBV12-4 CASRLQQNTGELFF TGTGCCAGCAGACTACAACAGAACACCGGGGAGCTGTTTTTT
TRBJ1-4 . many TRBV19 CASNLQGGTNEKLFF TGTGCCAGTAATCTTCAGGGAGGCACTAATGAAAAACTGTTTTTT
TRBJ1-2 . many TRBV11-2 CASSLQRRDGYTF TGTGCCAGCAGCTTACAACGGAGGGATGGCTACACCTTC